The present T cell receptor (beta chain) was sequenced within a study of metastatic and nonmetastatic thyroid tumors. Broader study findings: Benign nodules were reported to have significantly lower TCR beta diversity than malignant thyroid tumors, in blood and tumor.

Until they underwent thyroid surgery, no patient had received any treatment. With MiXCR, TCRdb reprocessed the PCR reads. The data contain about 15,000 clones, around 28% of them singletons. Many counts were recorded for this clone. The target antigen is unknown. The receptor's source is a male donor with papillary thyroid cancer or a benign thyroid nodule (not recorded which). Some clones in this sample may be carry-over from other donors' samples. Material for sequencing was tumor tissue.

The CDR3 protein is CASSYQDPTTHGYTF. The CDR3 DNA reads TGTGCCAGCAGTTACCAGGACCCGACTACTCATGGCTACACCTTC. The gene calls are TRBV6-6 and TRBJ1-2; D uncertain. Germline V gene data show CDR1 as MNHNY and CDR2 as SVGAGI (reference sequence). The CDR3 extends over 15 amino acids. V lost 2 bases to trimming and J lost 6 bases, with 16 bases between them.